This passage covers 24 T cell receptor beta chains from one sample sequenced in a study of blood T cell repertoires in COVID-19. Assay used: immunoSEQ multiplex PCR; TCRdb lists only in-frame clones, some missing. The sample lists a few hundred thousand clones, roughly 75% occurring once. Material: peripheral blood. These receptors were collected from a woman in her sixties or seventies with acute or convalescent COVID-19.

The chain couples TRBV10-1 to TRBJ2-3; D is perhaps TRBD1 (6 bases). V lost 3 bases to trimming and J lost 1 base, with 8 bases between them. The CDR3 loop spans 14 amino acids. Germline CDR1 and CDR2: WNHNN and SYGVQD (reference sequence). Written as DNA, the CDR3 is TGCGCCAGCAGTGACAGGGGCGGCACAGATACGCAGTATTTT. Amino acids: CASSDRGGTDTQYF.

This clone was seen a handful of times. The chain uses TRBV6-5 and TRBJ1-2; 9 bases match TRBD1. Germline V gene sequence: CDR1 MNHEY, CDR2 SVGAGI. After removal of 6 bases from V and 4 bases from J, the junction contained 9 bases not matched to a gene. This CDR3 spans 15 amino acids. The chain's CDR3 is CASRVEQGASYGYTF. The CDR3 DNA is TGTGCCAGCAGGGTGGAACAGGGGGCCTCCTATGGCTACACCTTC.

The J gene is TRBJ2-1, the V gene TRBV10-1, with 15 bases lining up with TRBD2. Germline V gene sequence: CDR1 WNHNN, CDR2 SYGVQD (reference sequence). The CDR3 runs 16 residues. V gave up 6 bases and J gave up 7 bases; unmatched junction bases: 7. The CDR3 loop is CASSGLAGGPLNEQFF. CDR3 coding DNA: TGCGCCAGCAGCGGACTAGCGGGGGGGCCGTTGAATGAGCAGTTCTTC.

This clone appeared many times. The same CDR3 is also encoded by other DNA sequences in this sample. The genes are TRBV5-1 and TRBJ1-5; 9 nucleotides line up with TRBD1. V shed 0 bases, J shed 6 bases, and the junction held 1 base outside the gene matches. Germline V gives CDR1 SGHRS, CDR2 YFSETQ. The CDR3 is made up of 14 amino acids. The CDR3 loop is CASSLGTGVQPQHF. CDR3 bases: TGCGCCAGCAGCTTGGGGACAGGGGTTCAGCCCCAGCATTTT. Looking up the rest from reference TRBV5-1 and TRBJ1-5 gives the full variable domain: KAGVTQTPRYLIKTRGQQVTLSCSPISGHRSVSWYQQTPGQGLQFLFEYFSETQRNKGNFPGRFSGRQFSNSRSEMNVSTLELGDSALYLCASSLGTGVQPQHFGDGTRLSIL.

The V gene is TRBV7-8, the J gene TRBJ2-7; TRBD1 agrees at 12 bases. This CDR3 comprises 16 residues. Germline values: CDR1 SGHVS, CDR2 FQNEAQ. The V and J ends lost 1 base and 12 bases, in that order; junction bases with no gene match: 13. As DNA, the CDR3 is TGTGCCAGCAGCTTAGTGATATCGGGACAGGGGGCCCTTCGGTACTTC. Its protein is CASSLVISGQGALRYF.

The chain links TRBV7-2 to TRBJ2-5; D possibly corresponds to TRBD2 (5 bases). V lost 3 bases to trimming and J lost 5 bases, with 13 bases between them. CDR3 length: 14 amino acids. Germline CDR1 is SGHTA and CDR2 is FQGNSA. CDR3 amino acids: CASSFNLARETQYF. DNA of the CDR3: TGTGCCAGCAGCTTTAACCTAGCAAGGGAGACCCAGTACTTC.

This clone has more than one count but fewer than ten. J is TRBJ2-1 and V is TRBV19; 7 bases are a match to TRBD1. Germline trimming cut 3 bases from V and 13 bases from J; bases unmatched to any gene: 6. Germline V gene sequence: CDR1 LNHDA, CDR2 SQIVND (reference sequence). The CDR3 is made up of 12 amino acids. CDR3 region: CASSIEPGGQFF. CDR3 nucleotides: TGTGCCAGTAGTATTGAGCCAGGGGGTCAGTTCTTC.

This chain connects TRBV19 to TRBJ2-1, with D possibly being TRBD2 (7 bases). The CDR3 length is 13 residues. V dropped 6 bases and J dropped 9 bases, with 15 bases sitting between them. From germline, CDR1 is LNHDA and CDR2 SQIVND (reference sequence). The CDR3 DNA reads TGTGCCAGTAGCGAGAGGGGGGGCGCTGAGCAGTTCTTC. Translating it yields CASSERGGAEQFF.

The J gene is TRBJ2-5, the V gene TRBV7-8; D is perhaps TRBD2 (5 bases). V lost 0 bases and J lost 4, with 9 bases in between. Per the germline V gene, CDR1 is SGHVS and CDR2 is FQNEAQ. The CDR3 runs to 14 residues. In nucleotides, the CDR3 is TGTGCCAGCAGCTTAGCAAGAGGGCTAGAGACCCAGTACTTC. Protein: CASSLARGLETQYF.

V is TRBV7-3 and J is TRBJ2-1; D is possibly TRBD1 (6 bases). Germline values: CDR1 SGHTA, CDR2 FQGTGA. The CDR3 has 15 amino acids. Trimming removed 5 bases at V and 3 bases at J, with 14 bases between. Here the CDR3 DNA reads TGTGCCAGCAGCCTCGTAAGGACAGACTACAATGAGCAGTTCTTC. It specifies CASSLVRTDYNEQFF.

V gene TRBV6-5 combines with J gene TRBJ1-1, with a tentative D call TRBD1 (5 bases). Trimming pared 5 bases from V and 0 bases from J, leaving 10 bases between. The CDR3 has 14 amino acids. CDR1 is MNHEY, CDR2 SVGAGI, per germline. The chain's CDR3 is CASSPDNLNTEAFF. In nucleotides, the CDR3 is TGTGCCAGCAGTCCGGACAATTTGAACACTGAAGCTTTCTTT.

The V gene is TRBV25-1, the J gene TRBJ2-3, with D perhaps matching TRBD1 (5 bases). The germline V and J ends were trimmed by 3 bases and 2 bases, with 12 bases remaining between them. The CDR3 has 15 amino acids. Germline V gene data show CDR1 as MGHDK and CDR2 as SYGVNS. The CDR3 region has the DNA TGTGCCAGCAGTGATCCAGGGTTTCTCACAGATACGCAGTATTTT. Translating it yields CASSDPGFLTDTQYF.

V gene TRBV7-8 combines with J gene TRBJ2-5; unclear D gene. Looked up from germline, CDR1 is SGHVS and CDR2 is FQNEAQ. This CDR3 region has 17 residues. Trimming pared 5 bases from V and 5 bases from J, leaving 24 bases between. CDR3 residues: CASSPRARATKLETQYF. The CDR3 DNA sequence: TGTGCCAGCAGCCCCCGTGCGAGAGCCACCAAGCTGGAGACCCAGTACTTC.

The rearrangement links TRBV6-9 to TRBJ2-2, with 8 positions matching TRBD1. Germline V lookup: CDR1 MNHGY, CDR2 SVAAGI. This CDR3 spans 16 amino acids. V lost 1 base to trimming and J lost 3 bases; unmatched junction nucleotides: 4. The CDR3 spells CASSYFGQGDTGELFF. The CDR3 region has the DNA TGTGCCAGCAGTTATTTTGGACAGGGTGACACCGGGGAGCTGTTTTTT.

The rearrangement links TRBV5-5 to TRBJ2-3; no clear D gene. V was shortened by 0 bases and J by 9 bases, with 11 bases between the two germline ends. Germline V gene sequence: CDR1 SGHKS, CDR2 YYEKEE (reference sequence). The CDR3 sequence is 13 residues long. CDR3 DNA sequence: TGTGCCAGCAGCTTGGAGGAGTTGGAGACGCAGTATTTT. Residues: CASSLEELETQYF.

J is TRBJ1-1 and V is TRBV7-9; D gene uncertain. CDR1 and CDR2 (germline): SEHNR, FQNEAQ (reference sequence). Deletions cut 3 bases from V and 2 bases from J, with 10 bases between. CDR3 length equals 14 residues. The CDR3 loop is CASSFRRENTEAFF. For the CDR3, the DNA is TGTGCCAGCAGCTTCAGGAGGGAAAACACTGAAGCTTTCTTT.

This chain uses TRBV6-1 with TRBJ1-5, with D tentatively TRBD1 (6 bases). Germline V gene lookup returns CDR1 MNHNS and CDR2 SASEGT. The CDR3 covers 18 residues. V shed 4 bases and J shed 1 base, with 20 bases lying between them. CDR3 nucleotide sequence: TGTGCCAGCAGTGCACGAGGGGGGGCCGGCGGGAGCAATCAGCCCCAGCATTTT. Residues: CASSARGGAGGSNQPQHF.

The V call is TRBV5-1, the J call TRBJ2-5, with 9 positions matching TRBD2. The CDR3 totals 18 residues. In germline, CDR1 is SGHRS, CDR2 YFSETQ. V was pared by 4 bases and J by 2 bases, with 15 bases of the junction left unmatched. CDR3 amino acids: CASSLGGGASGGQETQYF. The CDR3 coding sequence is TGCGCCAGCAGCCTGGGAGGTGGGGCCAGCGGGGGGCAAGAGACCCAGTACTTC.

The chain employs TRBV19 and TRBJ1-5; tentatively, D is TRBD1 (6 bases). CDR1 is LNHDA, CDR2 SQIVND, per germline (reference sequence). The V end was cut by 1 base, the J end by 6 bases, with 13 bases between. The length of the CDR3 is 15 residues. CDR3 residues: CASSIGSQGGQPQHF. CDR3 nucleotide sequence: TGTGCCAGTAGTATAGGGTCACAGGGTGGTCAGCCCCAGCATTTT.

This chain connects TRBV7-8 to TRBJ2-2; weak D call: TRBD2 (7 bases). This CDR3 comprises 14 residues. The V end was cut by 3 bases, the J end by 5 bases, with 10 bases between. Germline CDR1 and CDR2: SGHVS and FQNEAQ. The DNA of the CDR3 is TGTGCCAGCAGCTTTGCGGGGGCGACCGGGGAGCTGTTTTTT. As protein: CASSFAGATGELFF.

The rearrangement uses TRBV6-2 or TRBV6-3 and TRBJ1-6; D unresolved. This CDR3 is 15 amino acids long. CDR1 is MNHEY, CDR2 SVGEGT, per germline. V shed 0 bases and J shed 1 base, with 4 bases lying between them. Here the CDR3 DNA reads TGTGCCAGCAGTTACTCTCAATCCTATAATTCACCCCTCCACTTT. Protein sequence: CASSYSQSYNSPLHF.

This clone was seen at least ten times. The gene calls are TRBV9 and TRBJ2-3; 8 bases align to TRBD2. With 4 bases clipped from V and 5 bases from J, the junction kept 6 bases outside the gene matches. Germline V gene sequence: CDR1 SGDLS, CDR2 YYNGEE. The CDR3 is 14 residues long. CDR3 nucleotide sequence: TGTGCCAGCAGCCCGGGGGGGCAGGGAGATACGCAGTATTTT. Protein: CASSPGGQGDTQYF. The entire variable domain, with the rest obtained from reference TRBV9 and TRBJ2-3, is as follows: DSGVTQTPKHLITATGQRVTLRCSPRSGDLSVYWYQQSLDQGLQFLIQYYNGEERAKGNILERFSAQQFPDLHSELNLSSLELGDSALYFCASSPGGQGDTQYFGPGTRLTVL.

V and J are TRBV6-2 or TRBV6-3 and TRBJ2-1; TRBD1 matches 10 bases. Germline V gene lookup returns CDR1 MNHEY and CDR2 SVGEGT. The CDR3 is made up of 15 amino acids. The V and J ends lost 4 bases and 10 bases, in that order; junction bases with no gene match: 10. CDR3 protein: CASSSRRDRGREQFF. In DNA, the CDR3 is TGTGCCAGCAGTTCTCGCCGGGACAGGGGCAGGGAGCAGTTCTTC.

The chain's CDR3 is CASSRGLAGTQETQYF. CDR3 in DNA: TGTGCCAGCAGCCGGGGCCTAGCGGGGACCCAAGAGACCCAGTACTTC. The V gene is TRBV5-8, the J gene TRBJ2-5, with 9 bases matching TRBD2. After removal of 4 bases from V and 1 base from J, the junction contained 8 bases not matched to a gene. The CDR3 loop spans 16 amino acids. Germline CDR1 SGHTS, CDR2 YDEGEE.